Detailed here is one T cell receptor (beta chain). Its specificity is not known. Germline CDR1 reads SGHRS; CDR2 reads YFSETQ. CDR3 length equals 16 residues. V lost 5 bases to trimming and J lost 8 bases; unmatched junction nucleotides: 13. Profiling relied on immunoSEQ multiplex PCR, and the TCRdb table lists in-frame clones only, not all of them. The sample has 9,500 to 12,000 clones; about 93% are singletons. The sample originates from a study of Tregs in tolerant kidney transplant recipients. Study summary: Recipients received nonmyeloablative bone marrow transplants from related graft donors, with transient mixed chimerism. Tregs grew about 15 days with irradiated donor B cells, restimulated on day 11. Activated donor B cells came from roughly 11-day culture on CD40L 3T3 cells. Overall study results and limits: Changing PCR primers prevented nucleotide comparison between some patients' samples.

The TCR comes from a human patient who received a combined kidney and bone marrow transplant. Sequenced material: Tregs from blood cultured with allogeneic cells, taken before the transplant. The J gene is TRBJ2-1, the V gene TRBV5-1; 10 bases map to TRBD1. CDR3 nucleotides: TGCGCCAGCAGTAAGACTCGGGACAGGGGCGCCGATGAGCAGTTCTTC. It specifies CASSKTRDRGADEQFF.